The source of this T cell receptor beta chain is a study of blood T cells in healthy people across ages. General observations from the study: Estimates based on one million T cells were treated as lower bounds.

Primers used in a second PCR of about 7 to 11 cycles were a sample-barcoded 5' primer and a J-beta primer mix. In TCRdb, the 5' RACE reads were re-called with MiXCR into one record per CDR3 protein. In the table there are roughly 640,000 distinct CDR3 sequences, under 30% of which are singletons. This clonotype was detected a few times. Its antigen remains unknown. RNA extraction gave at least 5.5 micrograms of total RNA per sample. Germline CDR1 reads DFQATT; CDR2 reads SNEGSKA (reference sequence). J lost 1 base, V lost 5 bases, and 7 bases had no gene match. The CDR3 sequence is 14 residues long. The chain recombines TRBV20-1 with TRBJ1-1, with 7 bases lining up with TRBD1. The sequencing input was blood. This clonotype was sampled from a woman of 80 years or more in good health. CDR3 amino acids: CSARNRGKNTEAFF. The DNA for the CDR3 is TGCAGTGCTCGAAACAGGGGAAAGAACACTGAAGCTTTCTTT.